This TCR beta chain is drawn from a study of beta chain features in type 1 diabetes. Study as a whole: Healthy donors and patients had similar age, gender and cell yields.

There are a few counts of this clone. Antigen unknown. The CDR3 has 16 residues. From germline, CDR1 is SGHTA and CDR2 FQGNSA. Trimming at V came to 4 bases and at J to 4 bases, leaving 10 bases not matched to a gene. Expressed TCRB transcripts were sequenced because the entire RNA isolate underwent reverse transcription. Sequencing used immunoSEQ multiplex PCR; TCRdb keeps in-frame clones, though not all of them. The sample holds over 500,000 clones, around 15% seen once. Study results and limitations: All four CD4+ subsets of Type 1 diabetes patients contained TCRB CDR3s that were moderately but significantly shorter. There were fewer insertions and more deletions at the VDJ junctions of type 1 diabetes patients.

The chain uses TRBV7-2 and TRBJ2-3; 8 bases agree with TRBD1. This receptor was obtained from a young man in good health. The specimen was naive CD4+ T cells from blood. This CDR3 is CASSWPGQVSADTQYF. DNA of the CDR3: TGTGCCAGCAGCTGGCCGGGACAGGTTTCAGCAGATACGCAGTATTTT. Filled out from reference TRBV7-2 and TRBJ2-3, the complete variable domain reads GAGVSQSPSNKVTEKGKDVELRCDPISGHTALYWYRQSLGQGLEFLIYFQGNSAPDKSGLPSDRFSAERTGGSVSTLTIQRTQQEDSAVYLCASSWPGQVSADTQYFGPGTRLTVL.